At least ten counts were recorded for the clone carrying this TCR beta chain. Its antigen is still unknown. TCRdb called the multiplex PCR reads again in MiXCR, with one record for every CDR3 protein. The sample lists 200,000 to 250,000 distinct CDR3 sequences; 32% were seen once. The data stem from a study of breast tumors, draining lymph nodes, adjacent tissues. CDR1 is LNHDA and CDR2 is SQIVND in the germline V gene (reference sequence). The CDR3 runs 12 residues. V shed 5 bases and J shed 7 bases, with 12 bases lying between them. Breast cancer patients provided tissue from their axillary draining lymph nodes. Study conclusions and caveats: Luminal-like breast cancer showed significantly greater tumor-nontumor repertoire similarity than basal-like breast cancer did. Data fit most tumor T cells coming from lymph node, expanding in tumor. That most tumor T cells come from lymph nodes remained unproven. Tumor TCR diversity was below lymph nodes but above nontumor tissue.

What was sequenced was axillary lymph node tissue. The V call is TRBV19, the J call TRBJ2-7; possible D gene TRBD2, 5 bases. This clonotype was sampled from a female donor with breast cancer. Some clones in this sample may be carry-over from other donors' samples. CDR3 loop: CASSARGREQYF. The DNA of the CDR3 is TGTGCCAGTAGTGCGAGAGGGCGAGAGCAGTACTTC.